Included here is one T cell receptor beta chain sequence, with context. As yet, its antigen is unknown. The CDR3 spans 14 residues. Germline CDR1 and CDR2: MNHEY and SMNVEV (reference sequence). Trimming took off 3 bases at V and 5 bases at J, with 13 bases between the two ends. This sample was included in a study of T cells in localized non-small cell lung cancer. Study findings and constraints: Measurement of T cell clonality placed uninvolved adjacent lung highest, above the level in tumor. Of the top 100 tumor clones, median approximately 60 were in adjacent lung, about 30 among its top 100. Sequencing, confined to only one tumor region, leaves heterogeneity possible.

Libraries were prepared by immunoSEQ multiplex PCR; TCRdb keeps only in-frame clonotypes and omits some of them. The profile covers tens of thousands of clones, with around 87% appearing a single time and 2% to 3% taken by the ten largest. The sequence derives from a man aged 35-75 years with stage II lung adenocarcinoma. The sample was PBMCs, taken before any cancer treatment. The rearrangement links TRBV27 to TRBJ1-2, with no clear D. CDR3 region: CASSFRSEGYGYTF. CDR3 coding DNA: TGTGCCAGCAGTTTTAGGTCGGAGGGATATGGCTACACCTTC.